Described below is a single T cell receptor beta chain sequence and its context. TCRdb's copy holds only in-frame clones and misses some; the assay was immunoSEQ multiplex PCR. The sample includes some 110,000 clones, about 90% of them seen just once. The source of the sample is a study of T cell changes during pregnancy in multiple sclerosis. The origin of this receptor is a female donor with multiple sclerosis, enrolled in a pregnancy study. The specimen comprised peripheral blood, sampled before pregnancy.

The DNA for the CDR3 is TGTGCTAGTGGTTTGGGTCAGGTACCCTACGAGCAGTACTTC. Its protein is CASGLGQVPYEQYF. The rearrangement links TRBV12-5 to TRBJ2-7, with D unclear. CDR1 is LGHNT and CDR2 is FRNRAP in the germline V gene. V was shortened by 1 base and J by 2 bases, with 9 bases between the two germline ends. The CDR3 length is 14 residues.